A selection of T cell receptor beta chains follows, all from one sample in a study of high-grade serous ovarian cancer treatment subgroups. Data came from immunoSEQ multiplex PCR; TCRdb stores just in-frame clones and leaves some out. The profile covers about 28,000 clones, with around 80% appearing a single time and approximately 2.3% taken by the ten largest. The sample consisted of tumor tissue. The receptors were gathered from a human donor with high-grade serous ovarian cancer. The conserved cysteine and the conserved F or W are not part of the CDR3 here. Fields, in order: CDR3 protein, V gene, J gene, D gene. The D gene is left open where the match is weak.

CDR3aa: ASSQIGLAGADTQY
v_gene: TRBV2
j_gene: TRBJ2-3
d_gene: TRBD2

CDR3aa: ASSLGPNTDTQY
v_gene: TRBV11-3
j_gene: TRBJ2-3
d_gene: .

CDR3aa: ASSSRTGTGFVNEQY
v_gene: TRBV28
j_gene: TRBJ2-7
d_gene: TRBD1

CDR3aa: ASSQGETGPNTGELF
v_gene: TRBV4-2
j_gene: TRBJ2-2
d_gene: .

CDR3aa: ASSMPLDRGSETQY
v_gene: TRBV19
j_gene: TRBJ2-5
d_gene: TRBD1

CDR3aa: ASSFGGGSSSYEQY
v_gene: TRBV5-1
j_gene: TRBJ2-7
d_gene: .

CDR3aa: ASSAGGVETQY
v_gene: TRBV6-1
j_gene: TRBJ2-5
d_gene: .

CDR3aa: ASSPAQGSYGYT
v_gene: TRBV18
j_gene: TRBJ1-2
d_gene: .

CDR3aa: ASSLERGGEKLF
v_gene: TRBV5-1
j_gene: TRBJ1-4
d_gene: .

CDR3aa: ASSKSGGSLGREQY
v_gene: TRBV21-1
j_gene: TRBJ2-7
d_gene: .

CDR3aa: ATSRVYTNNQPQH
v_gene: TRBV15
j_gene: TRBJ1-5
d_gene: .

CDR3aa: ASSWEYETDTQY
v_gene: TRBV19
j_gene: TRBJ2-3
d_gene: .

CDR3aa: ASSPSREQPQH
v_gene: TRBV19
j_gene: TRBJ1-5
d_gene: .

CDR3aa: ATRGAGTGAYEQY
v_gene: TRBV15
j_gene: TRBJ2-7
d_gene: TRBD1

CDR3aa: ASRDRLGGADTQY
v_gene: TRBV28
j_gene: TRBJ2-3
d_gene: .

CDR3aa: ASSLDAMSVGSGANVLT
v_gene: TRBV5-1
j_gene: TRBJ2-6
d_gene: .

CDR3aa: ASSPRQGKDYGYT
v_gene: TRBV27
j_gene: TRBJ1-2
d_gene: TRBD1

CDR3aa: ASSIIHRSYEQY
v_gene: TRBV19
j_gene: TRBJ2-7
d_gene: .

CDR3aa: ASSFGTGYYEQY
v_gene: TRBV7-8
j_gene: TRBJ2-7
d_gene: TRBD1

CDR3aa: ASSYRDREGNTEAF
v_gene: TRBV6-6
j_gene: TRBJ1-1
d_gene: TRBD1

CDR3aa: ASRSPGNQPQH
v_gene: TRBV6-6
j_gene: TRBJ1-5
d_gene: .

CDR3aa: ASSGQDTGELF
v_gene: TRBV6-4
j_gene: TRBJ2-2
d_gene: .

CDR3aa: ASSPGRGLRIQETQY
v_gene: TRBV18
j_gene: TRBJ2-5
d_gene: TRBD2

CDR3aa: ASSFPTGSTDTQY
v_gene: TRBV6-5
j_gene: TRBJ2-3
d_gene: TRBD1

CDR3aa: ASSFRDREAF
v_gene: TRBV28
j_gene: TRBJ1-1
d_gene: TRBD1

CDR3aa: ASSPKWDSSTDTQY
v_gene: TRBV7-2
j_gene: TRBJ2-3
d_gene: TRBD1

CDR3aa: ASSYSVRRDTEAF
v_gene: TRBV6-5
j_gene: TRBJ1-1
d_gene: .

CDR3aa: ASSYGDPSEGTGYT
v_gene: TRBV6-5
j_gene: TRBJ1-2
d_gene: .

CDR3aa: ASSSFSSGQGRNEQF
v_gene: TRBV5-4
j_gene: TRBJ2-1
d_gene: TRBD2

CDR3aa: ASSYPGSYEQY
v_gene: TRBV11-2
j_gene: TRBJ2-7
d_gene: .

CDR3aa: ASSLNQPWGEKLF
v_gene: TRBV5-6
j_gene: TRBJ1-4
d_gene: .

CDR3aa: ASSITRGMYGYT
v_gene: TRBV19
j_gene: TRBJ1-2
d_gene: TRBD1

CDR3aa: ASSLRPGASTEAF
v_gene: TRBV27
j_gene: TRBJ1-1
d_gene: .

CDR3aa: ASSLVRGETQY
v_gene: TRBV11-3
j_gene: TRBJ2-5
d_gene: .

CDR3aa: ASTEEIYSPLH
v_gene: TRBV19
j_gene: TRBJ1-6
d_gene: .

CDR3aa: ASSLAGGLAGDEQF
v_gene: TRBV5-1
j_gene: TRBJ2-1
d_gene: TRBD2

CDR3aa: ASSWDTNTEAF
v_gene: TRBV19
j_gene: TRBJ1-1
d_gene: .

CDR3aa: SVEDQGGREGRKY
v_gene: TRBV29-1
j_gene: TRBJ2-3
d_gene: .

CDR3aa: ASTQRGTLPGEQF
v_gene: TRBV27
j_gene: TRBJ2-1
d_gene: .

CDR3aa: ATRSGRNYGYT
v_gene: TRBV15
j_gene: TRBJ1-2
d_gene: .

CDR3aa: ASSRSLQAGLNTEAF
v_gene: TRBV27
j_gene: TRBJ1-1
d_gene: .

CDR3aa: ARSSSGQPQH
v_gene: TRBV5-3
j_gene: TRBJ1-5
d_gene: .

CDR3aa: ASSILASPRATNEKLF
v_gene: TRBV19
j_gene: TRBJ1-4
d_gene: .

CDR3aa: ASGTGYEQY
v_gene: TRBV6-6
j_gene: TRBJ2-7
d_gene: .

CDR3aa: AWSQNPYSGEKLF
v_gene: TRBV30
j_gene: TRBJ1-4
d_gene: .